This is a list of T cell receptor beta chains from one sample in a study of response to subunit inactivated influenza vaccine. TCRdb reanalysed the RT-PCR reads using MiXCR and keeps one entry per CDR3 protein. The sample includes approximately 570,000 distinct CDR3 sequences, about 8% of them seen just once. The material was PBMCs from blood, obtained around 2 years after vaccination. Receptors originate from a man between 50 and 75 years old who received an inactivated influenza vaccine. Each CDR3 is given with its conserved first and last residue. D genes are given only for firm matches. Rows give clone size only sometimes, using once, few, many, or a class for an expanded clone.

CDR3 | DNA | V | size | D | J
CAISESRGNTEAFF | TGTGCCATCAGTGAGTCGCGGGGGAACACTGAAGCTTTCTTT | TRBV10-3 | many | - | TRBJ1-1
CAISDGGRSTGELFF | TGTGCCATCAGTGACGGGGGGCGTAGCACCGGGGAGCTGTTTTTT | TRBV10-3 | - | - | TRBJ2-2
CASSLEPGQGHSPLHF | TGTGCCAGCAGCTTAGAACCCGGACAGGGACATTCACCCCTCCACTTT | TRBV7-9 | few | TRBD1 | TRBJ1-6
CASSHNPKGGTQYF | TGTGCCAGCAGCCACAACCCGAAAGGGGGTACGCAGTATTTT | TRBV4-2 | few | - | TRBJ2-3
CASSSEPYRGRDEQFF | TGTGCCAGCAGCAGTGAGCCCTACAGGGGGCGCGATGAGCAGTTCTTC | TRBV7-3 | many | TRBD1 | TRBJ2-1
CASSSIAGEYEQYF | TGTGCCAGCAGCTCGATAGCGGGAGAGTACGAGCAGTACTTC | TRBV7-2 | - | TRBD2 | TRBJ2-7
CASSSVRTGSGYTF | TGTGCCAGCAGCTCAGTAAGGACAGGGAGCGGCTACACCTTC | TRBV7-9 | many | TRBD1 | TRBJ1-2
CASSESGANVLTF | TGTGCCAGCAGTGAAAGTGGGGCCAACGTCCTGACTTTC | TRBV6-1 | many | - | TRBJ2-6
CASSFERPREETQYF | TGTGCCAGCAGCTTTGAACGGCCGAGAGAAGAGACCCAGTACTTC | TRBV7-9 | - | - | TRBJ2-5
CATSDPGQNYGYTF | TGTGCCACCAGTGACCCGGGACAGAACTATGGCTACACCTTC | TRBV24-1 | - | TRBD1 | TRBJ1-2
CASSRTSGRDEQFF | TGTGCCAGCAGTCGGACTAGCGGGAGGGATGAGCAGTTCTTC | TRBV2 | many | TRBD2 | TRBJ2-1
CAIRSGLDEQFF | TGTGCCATCAGGTCAGGGTTGGATGAGCAGTTCTTC | TRBV10-3 | - | - | TRBJ2-1
CSARRPGEETQYF | TGCAGTGCTAGACGGCCAGGTGAAGAGACCCAGTACTTC | TRBV20-1 | many | - | TRBJ2-5
CSVDGRTVHNEQFF | TGCAGCGTTGATGGGAGGACCGTCCACAATGAGCAGTTCTTC | TRBV29-1 | few | - | TRBJ2-1
CASSPVQGTDTQYF | TGTGCCAGCTCACCCGTACAGGGAACAGATACGCAGTATTTT | TRBV18 | - | - | TRBJ2-3
CATSIGRREKLFF | TGTGCCACCAGCATTGGGCGGAGAGAAAAACTGTTTTTT | TRBV15 | - | - | TRBJ1-4
CSAPSGPLGFNYGYTF | TGCAGTGCTCCATCCGGGCCGCTGGGTTTCAACTATGGCTACACCTTC | TRBV20-1 | many | - | TRBJ1-2
CAWNLIGNTGELFF | TGTGCCTGGAACCTAATAGGGAACACCGGGGAGCTGTTTTTT | TRBV30 | many | - | TRBJ2-2
CSARATGGLNEKLFF | TGCAGTGCTAGAGCCACAGGGGGCCTTAATGAAAAACTGTTTTTT | TRBV20-1 | - | TRBD1 | TRBJ1-4
CASSPLQGIYGYTF | TGTGCCAGCAGCCCACTACAGGGGATCTATGGCTACACCTTC | TRBV14 | - | TRBD1 | TRBJ1-2
CASSLPTDRGRYGYTF | TGTGCCAGCAGCTTACCCACGGACAGGGGAAGGTACGGCTACACCTTC | TRBV28 | few | TRBD1 | TRBJ1-2
CASSLAGAAREQYF | TGCGCCAGCAGCTTGGCTGGAGCGGCCCGGGAGCAGTACTTC | TRBV5-1 | many | - | TRBJ2-7
CSARGYEQYF | TGCAGTGCTAGAGGATACGAGCAGTACTTC | TRBV20-1 | few | - | TRBJ2-7
CASSSQQGHTEAFF | TGTGCCAGCAGCTCGCAACAGGGGCACACTGAAGCTTTCTTT | TRBV7-2 | - | TRBD1 | TRBJ1-1
CASSQSQGADTQYF | TGCGCCAGCAGCCAGTCCCAGGGGGCAGATACGCAGTATTTT | TRBV4-3 | - | TRBD1 | TRBJ2-3
CSAKSLSIPETQYF | TGCAGTGCTAAGAGCCTCTCTATTCCAGAGACCCAGTACTTC | TRBV20-1 | - | - | TRBJ2-5
CSARLPGLTGHTQYF | TGCAGTGCTAGACTTCCCGGGCTAACGGGGCATACGCAGTATTTT | TRBV20-1 | - | - | TRBJ2-3
CSARVGDSQYF | TGCAGTGCTAGGGTTGGTGACTCCCAGTACTTC | TRBV20-1 | few | - | TRBJ2-5
CSARTPTGADTQYF | TGCAGTGCTAGAACCCCGACAGGAGCAGATACGCAGTATTTT | TRBV20-1 | - | - | TRBJ2-3
CASSLTSGPYNEQFF | TGTGCCAGCAGTTTGACTAGCGGGCCCTACAATGAGCAGTTCTTC | TRBV27 | many | TRBD2 | TRBJ2-1
CASSSVGGTGEQYF | TGTGCCAGCAGCTCCGTAGGCGGGACAGGGGAGCAGTACTTC | TRBV7-2 | few | TRBD1 | TRBJ2-7
CASTSLRGRELFF | TGTGCCAGCACTTCTCTTAGGGGCCGGGAGCTGTTTTTT | TRBV28 | - | - | TRBJ2-2
CSVGSVAGANVLTF | TGCAGCGTTGGGTCCGTTGCTGGGGCCAACGTCCTGACTTTC | TRBV29-1 | few | - | TRBJ2-6
CASSQGSTDNSPLHF | TGCGCCAGCAGCCAAGGGTCGACAGACAATTCACCCCTCCACTTT | TRBV4-3 | - | - | TRBJ1-6
CSAQYRDRGNYEQYF | TGCAGTGCTCAGTACCGGGACAGGGGAAACTACGAGCAGTACTTC | TRBV20-1 | - | TRBD1 | TRBJ2-7
CASSPAGTGSSDTQYF | TGTGCCAGCAGCCCCGCCGGGACGGGGAGTTCAGATACGCAGTATTTT | TRBV11-1 | - | - | TRBJ2-3
CASSTRARGQRETQYF | TGTGCCAGCAGCACCCGCGCCAGGGGGCAGCGAGAGACCCAGTACTTC | TRBV27 | few | TRBD1 | TRBJ2-5
CASSNRSGGCNQPQHF | TGTGCCAGCAGCAATAGGAGCGGGGGTTGCAATCAGCCCCAGCATTTT | TRBV21-1 | many | - | TRBJ1-5
CASITGRHSYNEQFF | TGTGCCAGCATTACGGGACGTCACTCCTACAATGAGCAGTTCTTC | TRBV28 | - | - | TRBJ2-1
CASSPTGGASYEQYF | TGTGCCAGCAGCCCCACAGGGGGCGCGTCCTACGAGCAGTACTTC | TRBV5-6 | few | TRBD1 | TRBJ2-7
CASSQGLAGAGANVLTF | TGTGCCAGCAGCCAAGGTTTAGCAGGGGCTGGGGCCAACGTCCTGACTTTC | TRBV4-2 | - | - | TRBJ2-6
CASSYSGSYNEQFF | TGTGCCAGCAGCTATAGCGGGTCCTACAATGAGCAGTTCTTC | TRBV7-9 | many | TRBD2 | TRBJ2-1
CASSGPGQGGNEAFF | TGCGCCAGCAGCGGACCGGGACAGGGGGGGAATGAAGCTTTCTTT | TRBV5-1 | few | TRBD1 | TRBJ1-1
CASSFTPGLGAAEQYF | TGTGCCAGCAGCTTTACCCCGGGCCTAGGGGCAGCCGAGCAGTACTTC | TRBV7-9 | few | - | TRBJ2-7
CASRPGLAVYEQYF | TGTGCCAGCAGGCCGGGACTAGCGGTCTACGAGCAGTACTTC | TRBV11-2 | few | TRBD2 | TRBJ2-7
CASSYNLRDNEQFF | TGTGCCAGCAGCTATAATCTCCGGGACAATGAGCAGTTCTTC | TRBV25-1 | many | - | TRBJ2-1
CASSSGGPYEQYF | TGTGCCAGCAGTTCGGGGGGACCCTACGAGCAGTACTTC | TRBV7-2 | many | TRBD2 | TRBJ2-7
CATGLAGYKEQFF | TGTGCCACCGGACTAGCGGGGTACAAAGAGCAGTTCTTC | TRBV15 | - | TRBD2 | TRBJ2-1
CASSSWTGGETQYF | TGTGCCAGCAGCTCGTGGACAGGAGGAGAGACCCAGTACTTC | TRBV12-3/TRBV12-4 | few | TRBD1 | TRBJ2-5
CASSPATSVRSYEQYF | TGTGCCAGCAGCCCGGCAACTAGCGTACGCTCCTACGAGCAGTACTTC | TRBV11-2 | few | TRBD2 | TRBJ2-7
CATSSNHPAGVRNEQFF | TGTGCCACCAGCAGTAATCATCCGGCGGGAGTACGGAATGAGCAGTTCTTC | TRBV15 | - | TRBD2 | TRBJ2-1